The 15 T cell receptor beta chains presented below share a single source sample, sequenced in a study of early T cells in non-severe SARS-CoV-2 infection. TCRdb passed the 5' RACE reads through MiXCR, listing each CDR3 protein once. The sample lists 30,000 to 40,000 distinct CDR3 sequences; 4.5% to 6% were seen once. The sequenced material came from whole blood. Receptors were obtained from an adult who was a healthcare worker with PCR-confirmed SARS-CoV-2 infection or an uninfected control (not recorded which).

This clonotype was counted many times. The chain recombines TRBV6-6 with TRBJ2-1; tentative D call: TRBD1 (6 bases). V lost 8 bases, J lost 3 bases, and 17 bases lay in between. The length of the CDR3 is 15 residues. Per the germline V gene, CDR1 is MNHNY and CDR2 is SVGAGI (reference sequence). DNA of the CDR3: TGTGCCAGCGCTCCGGGACACGCGAACTACAATGAGCAGTTCTTC. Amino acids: CASAPGHANYNEQFF.

The CDR3 DNA sequence: TGTGCCAGCAGTATACCGGGACTTTACCAAGAGACCCAGTACTTC. Translation gives CASSIPGLYQETQYF. V usage is TRBV5-4 and J usage is TRBJ2-5; tentative D call: TRBD2 (6 bases). Germline V gene lookup returns CDR1 SGHNT and CDR2 YYREEE (reference sequence). V dropped 5 bases and J dropped 0 bases, with 14 bases sitting between them. The CDR3 has 15 residues.

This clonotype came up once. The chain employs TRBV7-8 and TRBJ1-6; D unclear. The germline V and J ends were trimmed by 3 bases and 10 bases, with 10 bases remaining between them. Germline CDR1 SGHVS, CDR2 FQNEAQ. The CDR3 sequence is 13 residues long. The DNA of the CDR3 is TGTGCCAGCAGCTTTGAACGGCGGTCACCCCTCCACTTT. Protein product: CASSFERRSPLHF.

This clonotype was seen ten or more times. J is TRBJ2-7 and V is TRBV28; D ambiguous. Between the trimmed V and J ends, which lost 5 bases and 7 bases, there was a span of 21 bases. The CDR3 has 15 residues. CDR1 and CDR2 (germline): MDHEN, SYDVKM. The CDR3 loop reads CASSHAWSDGREQYF. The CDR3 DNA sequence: TGTGCCAGCAGTCATGCATGGTCAGACGGACGGGAGCAGTACTTC.

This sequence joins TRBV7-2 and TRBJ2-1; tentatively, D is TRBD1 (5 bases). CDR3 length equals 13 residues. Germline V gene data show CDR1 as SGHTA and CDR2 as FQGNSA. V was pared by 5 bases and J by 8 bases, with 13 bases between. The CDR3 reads CASSPYWGDEQFF. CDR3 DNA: TGTGCCAGCAGCCCTTACTGGGGCGATGAGCAGTTCTTC.

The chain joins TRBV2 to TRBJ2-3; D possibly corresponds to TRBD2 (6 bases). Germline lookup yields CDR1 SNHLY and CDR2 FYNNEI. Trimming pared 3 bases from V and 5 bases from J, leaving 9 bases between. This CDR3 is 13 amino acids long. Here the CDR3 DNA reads TGTGCCAGCAGTGACGAAGCGGGAGATACGCAGTATTTT. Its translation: CASSDEAGDTQYF. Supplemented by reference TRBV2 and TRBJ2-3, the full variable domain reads EPEVTQTPSHQVTQMGQEVILRCVPISNHLYFYWYRQILGQKVEFLVSFYNNEISEKSEIFDDQFSVERPDGSNFTLKIRSTKLEDSAMYFCASSDEAGDTQYFGPGTRLTVL.

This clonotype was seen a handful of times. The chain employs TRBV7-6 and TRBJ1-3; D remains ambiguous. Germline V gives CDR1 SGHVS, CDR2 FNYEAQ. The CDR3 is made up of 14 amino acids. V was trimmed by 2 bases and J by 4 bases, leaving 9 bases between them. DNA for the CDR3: TGTGCCAGCAGCTTAAGAGGGAGCGGAAACACCATATATTTT. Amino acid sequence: CASSLRGSGNTIYF.

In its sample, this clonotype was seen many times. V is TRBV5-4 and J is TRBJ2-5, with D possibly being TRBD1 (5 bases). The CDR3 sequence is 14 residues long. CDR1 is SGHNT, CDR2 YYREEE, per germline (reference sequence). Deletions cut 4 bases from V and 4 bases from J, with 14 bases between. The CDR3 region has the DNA TGTGCCAGCAGCCCCCCGCAGGGAACAGAGACCCAGTACTTC. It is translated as CASSPPQGTETQYF.

CDR3 sequence: CASITTGAVREQFF. The DNA of the CDR3 is TGTGCCAGCATTACGACAGGGGCCGTAAGGGAGCAGTTCTTC. The rearrangement uses TRBV6-1 and TRBJ2-1; the match to TRBD1 covers 8 bases. Per germline, CDR1 MNHNS and CDR2 SASEGT. J was trimmed by 10 bases and V by 7 bases; bases with no gene match: 12. The CDR3 consists of 14 residues.

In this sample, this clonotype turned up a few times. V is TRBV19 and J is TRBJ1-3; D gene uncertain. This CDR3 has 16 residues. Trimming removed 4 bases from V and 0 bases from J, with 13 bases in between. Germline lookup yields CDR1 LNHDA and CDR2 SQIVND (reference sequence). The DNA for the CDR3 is TGTGCCAGTAGTACAGGACCGTCCTTCTCTGGAAACACCATATATTTT. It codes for CASSTGPSFSGNTIYF.

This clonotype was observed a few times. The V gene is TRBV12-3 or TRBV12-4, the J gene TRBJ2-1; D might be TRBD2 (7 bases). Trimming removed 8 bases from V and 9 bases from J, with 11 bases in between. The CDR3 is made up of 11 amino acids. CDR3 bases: TGTGCCAGCCAAGGGGGGGTTGAGCAGTTCTTC. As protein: CASQGGVEQFF.

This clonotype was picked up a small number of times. The CDR3 DNA reads as TGTGCTAGTGCCCCCCGTTGGGCCCAAGAGACCCAGTACTTC. It is translated as CASAPRWAQETQYF. This sequence joins TRBV12-5 and TRBJ2-5; D uncertain. CDR3 length equals 14 residues. V was cut by 7 bases and J by 1 base, with 13 bases left in between. Germline V lookup: CDR1 LGHNT, CDR2 FRNRAP.

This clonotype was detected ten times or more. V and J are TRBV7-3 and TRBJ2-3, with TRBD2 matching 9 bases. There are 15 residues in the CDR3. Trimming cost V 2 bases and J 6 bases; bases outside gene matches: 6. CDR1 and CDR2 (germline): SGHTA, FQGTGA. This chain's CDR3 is CASSLVAGVWDTQYF. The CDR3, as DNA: TGTGCCAGCAGCTTAGTAGCGGGAGTTTGGGATACGCAGTATTTT.

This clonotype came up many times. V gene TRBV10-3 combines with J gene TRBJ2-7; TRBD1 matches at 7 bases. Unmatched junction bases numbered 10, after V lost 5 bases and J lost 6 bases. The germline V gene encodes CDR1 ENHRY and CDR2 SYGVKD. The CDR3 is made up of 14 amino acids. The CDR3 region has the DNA TGTGCCATCAGTTCCGGGACAGTAATCGGCGAGCAGTACTTC. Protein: CAISSGTVIGEQYF.

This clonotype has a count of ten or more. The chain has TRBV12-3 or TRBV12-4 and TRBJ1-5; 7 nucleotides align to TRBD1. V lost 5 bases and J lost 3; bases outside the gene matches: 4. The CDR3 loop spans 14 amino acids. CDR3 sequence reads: CASSGGQFNQPQHF. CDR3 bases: TGTGCCAGCAGTGGGGGACAGTTCAATCAGCCCCAGCATTTT.